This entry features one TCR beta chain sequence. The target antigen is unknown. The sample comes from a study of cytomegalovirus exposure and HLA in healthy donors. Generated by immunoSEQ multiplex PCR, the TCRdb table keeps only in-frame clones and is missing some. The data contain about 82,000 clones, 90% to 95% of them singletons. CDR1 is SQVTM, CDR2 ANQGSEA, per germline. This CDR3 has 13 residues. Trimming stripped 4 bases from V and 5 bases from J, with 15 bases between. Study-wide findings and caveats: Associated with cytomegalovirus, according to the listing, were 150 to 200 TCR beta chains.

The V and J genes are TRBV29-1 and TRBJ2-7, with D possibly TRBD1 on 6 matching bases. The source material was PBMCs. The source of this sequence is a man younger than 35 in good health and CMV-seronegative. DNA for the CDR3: TGCAGCGTTGCTGCAGGGGAAGAGGACGAGCAGTACTTC. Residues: CSVAAGEEDEQYF.